The T cell receptor beta chain described here comes from a study of shared clonotypes between healthy human individuals. As for the study in general: Sampling drew on donors who were a couple of women and a few men aged 18 to 49. General study findings and limits: Sampling used blood alone; tissue repertoires probably differ. Clonotype sharing among donors likely depends on sequencing depth.

Terminally differentiated effector memory CD45RA+ cells were excluded from the naive CD8 cells, which were CD45RO-negative and positively selected for CCR7. The donor population consisted of healthy HIV-negative adults with no recent acute infections or vaccinations. CDR3 length: 16 amino acids. Germline V lookup: CDR1 SQVTM, CDR2 ANQGSEA. The V and J ends lost 3 bases and 4 bases, in that order; junction bases with no gene match: 11. The repertoire was sequenced with immunoSEQ multiplex PCR; TCRdb's copy has only in-frame clones and lacks some. The sample holds roughly 890,000 clones; about 92% are singletons and the top ten take 20% to 30%. A note on this clone: Its antigen is currently unknown.

The material sequenced was naive CD8+ T cells sorted from blood. The chain employs TRBV29-1 and TRBJ2-1; TRBD2 matches 8 bases. This receptor was identified in a man aged 25 to 45 in good health. This CDR3 reads CSVERGAHGTYNEQFF. In DNA form, the CDR3 reads TGCAGCGTTGAGCGGGGGGCTCATGGCACTTACAATGAGCAGTTCTTC.